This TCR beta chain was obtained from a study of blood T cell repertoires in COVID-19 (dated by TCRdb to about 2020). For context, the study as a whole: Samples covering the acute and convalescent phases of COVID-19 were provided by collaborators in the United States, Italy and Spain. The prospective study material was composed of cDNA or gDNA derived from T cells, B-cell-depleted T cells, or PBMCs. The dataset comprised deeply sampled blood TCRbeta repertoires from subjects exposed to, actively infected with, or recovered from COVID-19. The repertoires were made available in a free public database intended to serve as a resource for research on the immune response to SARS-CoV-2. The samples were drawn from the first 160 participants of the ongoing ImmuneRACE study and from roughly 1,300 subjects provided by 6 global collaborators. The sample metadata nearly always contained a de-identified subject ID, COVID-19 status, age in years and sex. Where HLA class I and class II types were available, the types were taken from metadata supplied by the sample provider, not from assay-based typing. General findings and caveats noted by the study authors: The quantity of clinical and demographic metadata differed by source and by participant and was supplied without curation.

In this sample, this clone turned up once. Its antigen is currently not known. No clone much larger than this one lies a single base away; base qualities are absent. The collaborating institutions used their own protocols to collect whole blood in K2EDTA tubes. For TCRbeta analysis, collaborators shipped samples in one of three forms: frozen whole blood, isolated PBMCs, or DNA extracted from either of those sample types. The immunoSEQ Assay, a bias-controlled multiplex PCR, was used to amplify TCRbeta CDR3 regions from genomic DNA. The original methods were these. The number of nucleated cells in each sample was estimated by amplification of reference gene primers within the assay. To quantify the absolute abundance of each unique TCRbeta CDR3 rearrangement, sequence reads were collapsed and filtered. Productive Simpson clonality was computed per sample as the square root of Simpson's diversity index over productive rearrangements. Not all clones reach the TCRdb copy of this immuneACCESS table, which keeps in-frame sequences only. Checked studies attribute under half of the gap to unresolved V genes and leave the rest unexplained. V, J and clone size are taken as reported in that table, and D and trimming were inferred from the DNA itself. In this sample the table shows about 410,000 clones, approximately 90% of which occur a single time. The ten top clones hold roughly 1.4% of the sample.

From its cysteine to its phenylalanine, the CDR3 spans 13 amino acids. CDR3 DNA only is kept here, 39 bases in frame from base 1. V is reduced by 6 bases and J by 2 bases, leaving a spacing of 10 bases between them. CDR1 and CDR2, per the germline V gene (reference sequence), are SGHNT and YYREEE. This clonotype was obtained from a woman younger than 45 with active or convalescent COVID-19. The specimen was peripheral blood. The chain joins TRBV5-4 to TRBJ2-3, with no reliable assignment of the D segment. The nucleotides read TGTGCCAGCAAAGTAGCATCCACAGATACGCAGTATTTT. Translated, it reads CASKVASTDTQYF.